The clone carrying this T cell receptor beta chain appeared many times. This specimen belongs to a study of early T cells in non-severe SARS-CoV-2 infection. TCRdb re-analysed the 5' RACE reads in MiXCR, keeping a single row per CDR3 protein. This repertoire shows about 84,000 distinct CDR3 sequences, 12% found once; its top ten account for approximately 2.4%. Sequencing used whole blood. The TCR originated in an adult who was a healthcare worker with PCR-confirmed SARS-CoV-2 infection or an uninfected control (not recorded which).

CDR3 loop: CASSYSSVGLAGGLGEQYF. The CDR3 DNA follows: TGTGCCAGCAGTTACTCGTCTGTGGGTCTAGCGGGGGGCCTGGGCGAGCAGTACTTC. This chain joins TRBV6-5 and TRBJ2-7; 11 bases agree with TRBD2. CDR3 length equals 19 residues. The junction had 16 bases not matched to a gene; V was cut back by 0 bases and J by 6 bases. In germline, CDR1 is MNHEY, CDR2 SVGAGI.